This is a list of T cell receptor beta chains from one sample in a study of CD8 T cells in Susac syndrome. Using its own MiXCR run on the immunoSEQ multiplex PCR reads, TCRdb lists one record per CDR3 protein. The sample holds approximately 260,000 distinct CDR3 sequences; 90% to 96% are singletons and the top ten take about 0.1%. The source material was CD4+ T cells from PBMCs. Every receptor here comes from a human donor with Susac syndrome. Both conserved end residues are part of each CDR3. Each record gives: clone size, V gene, D gene, J gene, CDR3 protein, CDR3 DNA. The D gene is left open where the match is weak. Size values are once, few and many counts, or a class for expanded clones, and some rows have none.

>NA|TRBV7-3|TRBD2|TRBJ2-1
CASSLVAGVRNEQFF
TGTGCCAGCAGCTTAGTAGCGGGAGTCCGTAATGAGCAGTTCTTC
>once|TRBV28|TRBD1|TRBJ1-5
CATQGSDNQPQHF
TGTGCCACACAGGGGTCGGACAATCAGCCCCAGCATTTT
>NA|TRBV20-1|TRBD1|TRBJ2-7
CSARRAGDRGYEQYF
TGCAGTGCTAGACGGGCCGGAGACAGGGGGTACGAGCAGTACTTC
>NA|TRBV7-9|NA|TRBJ1-2
CASSDTNAVDGYTF
TGTGCCAGCAGCGATACGAATGCGGTTGATGGCTACACCTTC
>NA|TRBV12-3/TRBV12-4|TRBD1|TRBJ1-2
CASSLAGTGDGYTF
TGTGCCAGCAGTTTAGCGGGGACAGGGGATGGCTACACCTTC
>NA|TRBV9|TRBD2|TRBJ2-1
CASSVGAGVRNEQFF
TGTGCCAGCAGCGTGGGAGCGGGAGTACGGAATGAGCAGTTCTTC
>NA|TRBV2|NA|TRBJ1-2
CATEAPRIPTLF
TGTGCCACCGAAGCCCCTCGGATCCCCACCCTCTTC
>once|TRBV5-1|NA|TRBJ2-7
CASSLAPSLVGEQYF
TGCGCCAGCAGCTTGGCGCCCAGTTTAGTGGGCGAGCAGTACTTC
>NA|TRBV20-1|TRBD2|TRBJ2-2
CSARSSGKRNGELFF
TGCAGTGCTAGATCGAGCGGGAAACGCAACGGGGAGCTGTTTTTT
>NA|TRBV5-4|NA|TRBJ2-7
CASSFQYEQYF
TGTGCCAGCAGCTTTCAATACGAGCAGTACTTC
>NA|TRBV6-5|TRBD1|TRBJ2-3
CASSYSTGLTDTQYF
TGTGCCAGCAGTTACTCGACAGGGCTCACAGATACGCAGTATTTT
>NA|TRBV30|TRBD1|TRBJ1-2
CAWSATGGSGYTF
TGTGCCTGGAGTGCAACAGGGGGGTCTGGCTACACCTTC
>NA|TRBV7-9|TRBD2|TRBJ2-3
CASALGRGSTDTQYF
TGTGCCAGCGCCCTAGGGCGGGGGAGCACAGATACGCAGTATTTT
>NA|TRBV11-2|NA|TRBJ2-3
CASSSTGAYTQYF
TGTGCCAGCAGCTCAACGGGGGCCTATACGCAGTATTTT
>once|TRBV3-1|NA|TRBJ2-1
CASTEDNEQFF
TGTGCCAGCACCGAAGATAATGAGCAGTTCTTC
>NA|TRBV4-1|TRBD2|TRBJ2-7
CASSHERGGSSHEQYF
TGCGCCAGCAGCCACGAGAGGGGCGGGAGTTCCCACGAGCAGTACTTC
>NA|TRBV5-1|NA|TRBJ2-5
CASSWRDQETQYF
TGCGCCAGCAGCTGGAGGGACCAAGAGACCCAGTACTTC
>NA|TRBV4-1|NA|TRBJ1-5
CASSQVAPGTPGQPQHF
TGCGCCAGCAGCCAAGTAGCCCCCGGGACCCCCGGGCAGCCCCAGCATTTT
>NA|TRBV20-1|NA|TRBJ2-1
CSAASGRENEQFF
TGCAGTGCCGCGTCTGGCCGGGAGAACGAGCAGTTCTTC
>NA|TRBV2|NA|TRBJ1-2
CASSVRNGDYGYTF
TGTGCCAGCAGTGTAAGGAACGGGGACTATGGCTACACCTTC
>NA|TRBV5-4|NA|TRBJ1-4
CASSSQGNEKLFF
TGTGCCAGCAGCTCTCAGGGAAATGAAAAACTGTTTTTT
>NA|TRBV2|NA|TRBJ1-5
CASTTRKGMNQPQHF
TGTGCCAGCACCACGAGGAAGGGTATGAATCAGCCCCAGCATTTT
>NA|TRBV13|NA|TRBJ2-3
CASRVEDTQYF
TGTGCCAGCAGGGTGGAAGATACGCAGTATTTT
>NA|TRBV12-3/TRBV12-4|NA|TRBJ1-5
CASSLAGLGNQPQHF
TGTGCCAGCAGTTTAGCCGGGTTGGGCAATCAGCCCCAGCATTTT
>NA|TRBV28|NA|TRBJ2-7
CASSFPKTYEQYF
TGTGCCAGCAGTTTCCCTAAGACCTACGAGCAGTACTTC
>NA|TRBV7-6|NA|TRBJ2-3
CASSLVGLGTDTQYF
TGTGCCAGCAGCTTAGTCGGCCTCGGCACAGATACGCAGTATTTT
>once|TRBV6-5|NA|TRBJ1-2
CASSPRALYGYTF
TGTGCCAGCAGTCCCAGGGCTCTCTATGGCTACACCTTC
>once|TRBV7-8|NA|TRBJ1-1
CASSFTGVGNTEAFF
TGTGCCAGCAGCTTCACGGGAGTAGGGAACACTGAAGCTTTCTTT
>NA|TRBV29-1|TRBD2|TRBJ2-7
CSVGGDYYSYEQYF
TGCAGCGTTGGGGGGGACTACTACTCCTACGAGCAGTACTTC
>NA|TRBV15|TRBD2|TRBJ2-1
CATSSPSASGTNEQFF
TGTGCCACCAGCAGCCCCTCGGCTAGCGGGACCAATGAGCAGTTCTTC
>NA|TRBV6-6|NA|TRBJ2-5
CASSYYDLAPRGTQYF
TGTGCCAGCAGTTACTATGATCTAGCCCCCCGGGGGACCCAGTACTTC
>NA|TRBV29-1|NA|TRBJ1-2
CSVEEINVGYTF
TGCAGCGTTGAAGAGATAAATGTAGGCTACACCTTC
>NA|TRBV24-1|TRBD1|TRBJ2-1
CATAWIKTGSIEQFF
TGTGCCACCGCGTGGATCAAGACAGGGAGTATTGAGCAGTTCTTC
>NA|TRBV18|NA|TRBJ2-3
CASSPPLADTQYF
TGTGCCAGCTCACCACCATTAGCAGATACGCAGTATTTT
>NA|TRBV9|NA|TRBJ2-3
CASSVSGSRSTDTQYF
TGTGCCAGCAGCGTAAGTGGGTCCCGAAGCACAGATACGCAGTATTTT
>NA|TRBV24-1|NA|TRBJ1-1
CATTWNTEAFF
TGTGCCACCACTTGGAACACTGAAGCTTTCTTT
>once|TRBV12-3/TRBV12-4|NA|TRBJ2-7
CASSPVPGRGSYEQYF
TGTGCCAGCAGCCCCGTCCCAGGCAGGGGATCCTACGAGCAGTACTTC
>NA|TRBV5-1|TRBD1|TRBJ1-2
CASAGTGFDGYTF
TGCGCCAGCGCCGGGACAGGGTTCGATGGCTACACCTTC
>NA|TRBV20-1|NA|TRBJ2-2
CSADRGTGELFF
TGCAGTGCAGATCGTGGCACCGGGGAGCTGTTTTTT
>NA|TRBV29-1|NA|TRBJ2-6
CSVEDYRWANVLTF
TGCAGCGTTGAAGATTATCGGTGGGCCAACGTCCTGACTTTC
>NA|TRBV20-1|TRBD1|TRBJ2-2
CSAWDRPATGELFF
TGCAGTGCTTGGGACAGGCCGGCCACCGGGGAGCTGTTTTTT
>NA|TRBV20-1|NA|TRBJ1-5
CSAEVFGSNQPQHF
TGCAGTGCTGAGGTTTTCGGAAGCAATCAGCCCCAGCATTTT
>NA|TRBV7-6|NA|TRBJ2-1
CASSSFKMGTYNEQFF
TGTGCCAGCAGCTCGTTTAAGATGGGAACCTACAATGAGCAGTTCTTC
>NA|TRBV29-1|TRBD2|TRBJ2-3
CSVDGALARTDTQYF
TGCAGCGTCGACGGGGCACTAGCGCGCACAGATACGCAGTATTTT
>NA|TRBV20-1|TRBD1|TRBJ2-2
CSATGDRLTGELFF
TGCAGTGCTACCGGGGACAGACTCACCGGGGAGCTGTTTTTT
>NA|TRBV7-9|NA|TRBJ1-2
CASGRLDYGYTF
TGTGCCAGCGGCCGGCTTGACTATGGCTACACCTTC
>NA|TRBV20-1|TRBD1|TRBJ1-5
CSARGDRGGPQHF
TGCAGTGCTAGAGGGGACAGGGGTGGGCCCCAGCATTTT
>NA|TRBV15|TRBD1|TRBJ2-5
CATSSSGTEETQYF
TGTGCCACCAGCAGTTCCGGGACAGAAGAGACCCAGTACTTC
>once|TRBV30|NA|TRBJ2-3
CAWSDRSIRYF
TGTGCCTGGAGTGACAGGTCAATCCGGTATTTT
>NA|TRBV4-2|NA|TRBJ2-1
CASSPERLDRQQFF
TGTGCCAGCAGCCCAGAAAGATTGGACCGGCAGCAGTTCTTC
>NA|TRBV5-1|NA|TRBJ1-1
CASSLLGTSNTEAFF
TGCGCCAGCAGCTTACTAGGGACATCGAACACTGAAGCTTTCTTT